A selection of T cell receptor beta chains follows, all from one sample in a study of immunodeficiency. The protocol was immunoSEQ multiplex PCR, while the TCRdb copy is restricted to in-frame clones and leaves out a portion. The sample includes 1,400 to 1,500 clones, roughly 92% of them seen just once. The sequenced sample consisted of CD8+ T cells from blood. The receptor source for this set is a human donor in good health. Both conserved end residues are part of each CDR3. The D gene is left open where the match is weak. Clone sizes are given selectively: once, few, many, or a class where the clone is expanded.

D,J,V,size,CDR3,DNA
NA,TRBJ2-2,TRBV15,NA,CATSPGLGDTGELFF,TGTGCCACCAGCCCGGGCCTAGGGGACACCGGGGAGCTGTTTTTT
NA,TRBJ2-3,TRBV9,NA,CASASGGATDTQYF,TGTGCCAGCGCCTCTGGGGGGGCAACAGATACGCAGTATTTT
NA,TRBJ2-5,TRBV5-6,once,CASSLGGGSAETQYF,TGTGCCAGCAGCTTGGGTGGAGGGTCAGCAGAGACCCAGTACTTC
TRBD2,TRBJ2-2,TRBV20-1,NA,CSASSGGDTGELFF,TGCAGTGCTAGTAGCGGGGGGGACACCGGGGAGCTGTTTTTT
TRBD2,TRBJ2-1,TRBV19,NA,CASSNWGGGANEQFF,TGTGCCAGTAGTAATTGGGGCGGGGGGGCCAATGAGCAGTTCTTC
NA,TRBJ1-1,TRBV7-6,NA,CASSLARVNTEAFF,TGTGCCAGCAGCTTAGCTAGGGTGAACACTGAAGCTTTCTTT
TRBD1,TRBJ1-4,TRBV5-4,few,CASRQGNREKLFF,TGTGCCAGCCGACAGGGTAACCGGGAAAAACTGTTTTTT
NA,TRBJ1-1,TRBV13,NA,CASSLEGDTEAFF,TGTGCCAGCAGCTTAGAAGGAGACACTGAAGCTTTCTTT
NA,TRBJ2-3,TRBV27,NA,CAIRTADTQYF,TGTGCCATCCGGACGGCAGATACGCAGTATTTT
TRBD2,TRBJ2-3,TRBV29-1,NA,CSAELAGGLSTDTQYF,TGCAGCGCGGAACTAGCGGGGGGTCTCAGCACAGATACGCAGTATTTT
NA,TRBJ1-3,TRBV6-5,NA,CASSPVGGSGNTIYF,TGTGCCAGCAGCCCCGTTGGTGGTTCTGGAAACACCATATATTTT
TRBD2,TRBJ2-3,TRBV5-1,NA,CASSLGLAGVLSTDTQYF,TGCGCCAGCAGCTTGGGTCTAGCGGGGGTTCTAAGCACAGATACGCAGTATTTT
TRBD1,TRBJ1-1,TRBV2,NA,CASSESRDRPNTEAFF,TGTGCCAGCAGTGAGAGCCGGGACAGACCGAACACTGAAGCTTTCTTT
NA,TRBJ1-6,TRBV27,few,CASSLSRNSPLHF,TGTGCCAGCAGTTTATCGAGAAATTCACCCCTCCACTTT
TRBD1,TRBJ2-1,TRBV10-2,NA,CASTGQDYNEQFF,TGCGCCAGCACAGGACAGGACTACAATGAGCAGTTCTTC
NA,TRBJ2-1,TRBV27,NA,CASSLYSVDEQFF,TGTGCCAGCAGTTTATACTCTGTGGATGAGCAGTTCTTC
TRBD2,TRBJ2-7,TRBV13,NA,CASKRGGAAYEQYF,TGTGCCAGCAAGCGGGGGGGTGCAGCCTACGAGCAGTACTTC
TRBD2,TRBJ2-7,TRBV13,NA,CASRPPGGASFYEQYF,TGTGCCAGCAGACCCCCCGGGGGGGCTTCGTTCTACGAGCAGTACTTC
NA,TRBJ1-1,TRBV15,NA,CATSTQGPEAFF,TGTGCCACCAGCACCCAGGGACCTGAAGCTTTCTTT
NA,TRBJ1-5,TRBV28,NA,CASSLLAGNSNQPQHF,TGTGCCAGCAGTTTATTGGCAGGGAATAGCAATCAGCCCCAGCATTTT
TRBD2,TRBJ2-3,TRBV10-3,NA,CAIRPKGTSVEGLHSTDTQYF,TGTGCCATCAGACCGAAAGGGACTAGCGTTGAGGGGCTTCATAGCACAGATACGCAGTATTTT
NA,TRBJ1-1,TRBV14,NA,CASSQLEVPEAFF,TGTGCCAGCAGCCAACTGGAGGTTCCTGAAGCTTTCTTT
NA,TRBJ1-1,TRBV4-1,NA,CASSQGVETNTEAFF,TGCGCCAGCAGCCAAGGGGTGGAGACAAACACTGAAGCTTTCTTT
NA,TRBJ1-4,TRBV14,NA,CASSQLWIGPNEKLFF,TGTGCCAGCAGCCAACTTTGGATAGGCCCTAATGAAAAACTGTTTTTT
NA,TRBJ1-4,TRBV4-1,NA,CASSQKGLGGGKLFF,TGCGCCAGCAGCCAAAAGGGCCTCGGGGGGGGAAAACTGTTTTTT
NA,TRBJ2-7,TRBV27,NA,CASGGSGEQYF,TGTGCCAGCGGGGGTTCGGGCGAGCAGTACTTC
TRBD1,TRBJ2-3,TRBV25-1,NA,CASSEDSRDRGTDTQYF,TGTGCCAGCAGTGAGGACTCTAGGGACAGGGGAACAGATACGCAGTATTTT
NA,TRBJ2-7,TRBV2,NA,CASRTDFSSYEQYF,TGTGCCAGCAGGACTGATTTTAGCTCCTACGAGCAGTACTTC
TRBD1,TRBJ1-6,TRBV5-4,NA,CASRDRGSPLHF,TGTGCCAGCCGGGACAGGGGATCACCCCTCCACTTT
NA,TRBJ2-5,TRBV12-5,NA,CASGLETAQETQYF,TGTGCTAGTGGTTTGGAGACAGCTCAAGAGACCCAGTACTTC
NA,TRBJ1-2,TRBV9,NA,CASSGPSQGQGSGYTF,TGTGCCAGCAGCGGACCCTCACAGGGCCAGGGGTCTGGCTACACCTTC
TRBD1,TRBJ1-2,TRBV2,NA,CASNPGTGNYGYTF,TGTGCCAGCAACCCCGGGACAGGGAACTATGGCTACACCTTC
NA,TRBJ1-2,TRBV7-9,NA,CASSLNSVYGYTF,TGTGCCAGCAGCCTAAACTCTGTGTACGGCTACACCTTC
NA,TRBJ2-5,TRBV15,NA,CATSREGETQYF,TGTGCCACCAGCAGAGAGGGAGAGACCCAGTACTTC
NA,TRBJ2-6,TRBV27,NA,CASSLEAEVGYSGANVLTF,TGTGCCAGCAGTTTAGAGGCGGAAGTGGGTTACTCTGGGGCCAACGTCCTGACTTTC
NA,TRBJ1-2,TRBV5-6,NA,CASSPPAGVSNYGYTF,TGTGCCAGCAGCCCCCCCGCAGGGGTTTCTAACTATGGCTACACCTTC
NA,TRBJ1-2,TRBV2,NA,CASSDNRVGPYGYTF,TGTGCCAGCAGCGACAACAGGGTAGGGCCATATGGCTACACCTTC
TRBD1,TRBJ2-5,TRBV27,NA,CASNRGETQYF,TGTGCCAGCAACAGGGGAGAGACCCAGTACTTC
NA,TRBJ1-1,TRBV6-4,once,CASRPDRNTEAFF,TGTGCCAGCAGACCTGACAGAAACACTGAAGCTTTCTTT
NA,TRBJ2-1,TRBV7-9,NA,CASSPTHNDNEQFF,TGTGCCAGCAGCCCGACACACAACGACAATGAGCAGTTCTTC
NA,TRBJ2-7,TRBV7-9,NA,CASSLNVRGHREQYF,TGTGCCAGCAGCTTAAATGTACGTGGCCACCGCGAGCAGTACTTC
NA,TRBJ1-1,TRBV7-2,NA,CASSLGQGRGTEAFF,TGTGCCAGCAGCTTAGGTCAGGGTCGGGGCACTGAAGCTTTCTTT